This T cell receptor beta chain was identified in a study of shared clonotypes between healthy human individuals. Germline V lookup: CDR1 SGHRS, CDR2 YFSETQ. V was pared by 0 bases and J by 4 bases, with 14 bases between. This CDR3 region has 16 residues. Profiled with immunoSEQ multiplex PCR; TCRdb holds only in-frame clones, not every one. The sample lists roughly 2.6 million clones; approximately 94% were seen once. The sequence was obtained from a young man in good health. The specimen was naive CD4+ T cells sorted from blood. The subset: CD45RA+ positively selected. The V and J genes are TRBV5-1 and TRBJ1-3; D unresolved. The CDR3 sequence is CASSLAEEGLGNTIYF. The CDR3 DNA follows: TGCGCCAGCAGCTTGGCCGAGGAGGGCTTAGGAAACACCATATATTTT. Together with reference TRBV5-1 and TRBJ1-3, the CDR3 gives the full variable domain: KAGVTQTPRYLIKTRGQQVTLSCSPISGHRSVSWYQQTPGQGLQFLFEYFSETQRNKGNFPGRFSGRQFSNSRSEMNVSTLELGDSALYLCASSLAEEGLGNTIYFGEGSWLTVV.